This passage covers 29 T cell receptor beta chains from one sample sequenced in a study of shared clonotypes between healthy human individuals. Sequenced by immunoSEQ multiplex PCR; TCRdb stores in-frame clones only, minus some. This repertoire shows more than 2 million clones, more than 90% found once; its top ten account for roughly 0.13%. Sequencing was performed on naive CD4+ T cells sorted from blood. Subset of the sample: CD45RA+ positively selected. The receptor source for this set is a man younger than 30 in good health.

J is TRBJ1-2 and V is TRBV10-3, with D possibly being TRBD1 (5 bases). The CDR3 has 14 residues. CDR1 and CDR2 from the germline V gene are ENHRY and SYGVKD. The V end was cut by 0 bases, the J end by 4 bases, with 9 bases between. The CDR3 region has the DNA TGTGCCATCAGTGAGTCGACGACAGTCTATGGCTACACCTTC. Residues: CAISESTTVYGYTF.

This chain joins TRBV11-3 and TRBJ2-1; D gene uncertain. V was pared by 5 bases and J by 0 bases, with 8 bases between. In germline, CDR1 is SGHNT, CDR2 YENEEA. This CDR3 comprises 14 residues. The CDR3 loop reads CASSQGSSYNEQFF. As DNA, the CDR3 is TGTGCCAGCAGCCAAGGGTCCTCCTACAATGAGCAGTTCTTC. Full variable domain (missing parts from reference TRBV11-3 and TRBJ2-1): EAGVVQSPRYKIIEKKQPVAFWCNPISGHNTLYWYLQNLGQGPELLIRYENEEAVDDSQLPKDRFSAERLKGVDSTLKIQPAELGDSAVYLCASSQGSSYNEQFFGPGTRLTVL.

This clone has only a few counts. The CDR3 sequence: CASSVGINSPLHF. CDR3 bases: TGTGCCAGCAGTGTAGGTATAAATTCACCCCTCCACTTT. The V gene is TRBV25-1, the J gene TRBJ1-6; D gene unclear. Germline V gene data show CDR1 as MGHDK and CDR2 as SYGVNS. V shed 4 bases and J shed 7 bases, with 8 bases lying between them. This CDR3 region has 13 residues.

The chain recombines TRBV5-4 with TRBJ1-2, with D unresolved. Germline V gene data show CDR1 as SGHNT and CDR2 as YYREEE (reference sequence). This CDR3 contains 15 residues. Trimming removed 2 bases from V and 7 bases from J, with 18 bases in between. The CDR3 spells CASSFPGSDPSGYTF. The CDR3 DNA follows: TGTGCCAGCAGCTTTCCTGGGTCGGACCCCTCTGGCTACACCTTC.

The genes are TRBV28 and TRBJ1-2; D gene uncertain. From germline, CDR1 is MDHEN and CDR2 SYDVKM. The CDR3 totals 14 residues. The V gene lost 2 bases and the J gene lost 4 bases, with 11 bases spanning the gap. The CDR3 DNA sequence: TGTGCCAGCAGTTTAGAGTCAGAGATCTATGGCTACACCTTC. Protein sequence: CASSLESEIYGYTF.

This clone has a single count. The chain combines TRBV11-2 with TRBJ1-1, with 7 bases identical to TRBD1. The V gene's germline CDR1 is SGHAT and CDR2 FQNNGV. The CDR3 runs 16 residues. With V trimmed by 5 bases and J by 6 bases, 15 bases remained unmatched. CDR3 residues: CASSAPGQGGIPEAFF. CDR3 DNA sequence: TGTGCCAGCAGCGCCCCAGGCCAGGGGGGGATACCTGAAGCTTTCTTT.

This sequence joins TRBV5-1 and TRBJ2-5; 13 bases match TRBD2. With V trimmed by 2 bases and J by 5 bases, 6 bases remained unmatched. The CDR3 runs 16 residues. Germline assignment: CDR1 SGHRS and CDR2 YFSETQ. DNA for the CDR3: TGCGCCAGCAGCTTCGGGACTAGCGGGATTCGGGAGACCCAGTACTTC. Its translation: CASSFGTSGIRETQYF. The full variable domain, its missing parts supplied by reference TRBV5-1 and TRBJ2-5, is KAGVTQTPRYLIKTRGQQVTLSCSPISGHRSVSWYQQTPGQGLQFLFEYFSETQRNKGNFPGRFSGRQFSNSRSEMNVSTLELGDSALYLCASSFGTSGIRETQYFGPGTRLLVL.

V and J are TRBV6-5 and TRBJ1-5, with TRBD1 matching 10 bases. This CDR3 region has 15 residues. J lost 6 bases, V lost 5 bases, and 7 bases had no gene match. Germline V gene data show CDR1 as MNHEY and CDR2 as SVGAGI. The DNA for the CDR3 is TGTGCCAGCAGTCCGATCCGGGACAGGGGTCAGCCCCAGCATTTT. Its protein product is CASSPIRDRGQPQHF.

The CDR3 protein is CASSLVTGVSNTEAFF. The CDR3 DNA sequence: TGTGCCAGCAGCTTAGTGACAGGAGTTTCGAACACTGAAGCTTTCTTT. The genes are TRBV7-2 and TRBJ1-1; possibly TRBD1 for D (6 bases). The ends were cut back, 1 base at V and 1 base at J, with 13 bases in the middle. CDR3 length equals 16 residues. Germline V gene data show CDR1 as SGHTA and CDR2 as FQGNSA.

The genes are TRBV2 and TRBJ2-3, with 7 bases that match TRBD2. V shed 4 bases, J shed 4 bases, and the junction held 8 bases outside the gene matches. The CDR3 spans 15 residues. Per the germline V gene, CDR1 is SNHLY and CDR2 is FYNNEI. Here the CDR3 reads CASSGRRAGSDTQYF. In DNA form, the CDR3 reads TGTGCCAGCAGTGGAAGGCGAGCGGGGTCAGATACGCAGTATTTT.

Only one count was recorded for this clone. V and J are TRBV27 and TRBJ1-5, with D hard to call. The ends were cut back, 5 bases at V and 2 bases at J, with 13 bases in the middle. Germline V gives CDR1 MNHEY, CDR2 SMNVEV (reference sequence). This CDR3 is 15 amino acids long. CDR3 sequence: CASSEWIDGNQPQHF. CDR3 DNA: TGTGCCAGCAGTGAATGGATCGACGGCAATCAGCCCCAGCATTTT.

The chain carries TRBV7-2 and TRBJ2-7; D is perhaps TRBD2 (5 bases). The V and J ends lost 5 bases and 5 bases respectively, with 16 bases between them. The length of the CDR3 is 14 residues. The germline gives CDR1 SGHTA, CDR2 FQGNSA. The chain's CDR3 is CASSRTKDGDEQYF. The CDR3, as DNA: TGTGCCAGCAGCCGAACCAAGGACGGGGACGAGCAGTACTTC. Using reference TRBV7-2 and TRBJ2-7 for the parts outside the CDR3, the full variable domain is GAGVSQSPSNKVTEKGKDVELRCDPISGHTALYWYRQSLGQGLEFLIYFQGNSAPDKSGLPSDRFSAERTGGSVSTLTIQRTQQEDSAVYLCASSRTKDGDEQYFGPGTRLTVT.

V and J are TRBV6-5 and TRBJ1-2, with D unclear. V lost 0 bases to trimming and J lost 3 bases, with 8 bases between them. CDR1 and CDR2 from the germline V gene are MNHEY and SVGAGI. The CDR3 runs to 14 residues. DNA for the CDR3: TGTGCCAGCAGTTACTCTGGCGGGGACTATGGCTACACCTTC. Translated: CASSYSGGDYGYTF.

The chain carries TRBV9 and TRBJ2-3; D perhaps matches TRBD1 (5 bases). Germline CDR1 SGDLS, CDR2 YYNGEE. Trimming took 0 bases from V and 3 from J, leaving 8 bases between them. The CDR3 extends over 14 amino acids. CDR3 bases: TGTGCCAGCAGCGTAGAGGGGCAGACAGATACGCAGTATTTT. It encodes CASSVEGQTDTQYF.

Of note for this clone: The sample contains more than one DNA sequence encoding this CDR3. The gene calls are TRBV7-9 and TRBJ2-1; no clear D. Germline V gene sequence: CDR1 SEHNR, CDR2 FQNEAQ (reference sequence). Trimming shortened V by 2 bases and J by 6 bases, and 8 bases separated the two germline ends. The CDR3 length is 13 residues. The chain's CDR3 is CASSLTSVNEQFF. The DNA for the CDR3 is TGTGCCAGCAGCTTAACGTCTGTCAATGAGCAGTTCTTC.

The J gene is TRBJ2-7, the V gene TRBV11-2; D could derive from TRBD1 or TRBD2 (6 bases each). CDR3 length: 16 residues. The V gene lost 1 base and the J gene lost 3 bases, with 16 bases spanning the gap. CDR1 SGHAT and CDR2 FQNNGV come from the germline V gene. CDR3 in amino acids: CASSLGWVQGGYEQYF. The CDR3 DNA is TGTGCCAGCAGCTTAGGGTGGGTACAGGGAGGCTACGAGCAGTACTTC.

The chain links TRBV5-4 to TRBJ2-3; tentative D call: TRBD1 (6 bases). The CDR3 sequence is 16 residues long. The germline V gene has CDR1 SGHNT and CDR2 YYREEE (reference sequence). Trimming removed 0 bases from V and 1 base from J, with 12 bases in between. This chain's CDR3 is CASSLGARGRTDTQYF. CDR3 DNA: TGTGCCAGCAGCTTGGGGGCCAGGGGACGCACAGATACGCAGTATTTT.

A remark on this clone: This specimen includes other DNA sequences encoding the same CDR3. The chain recombines TRBV7-2 with TRBJ1-5; D remains unclear. Per the germline V gene, CDR1 is SGHTA and CDR2 is FQGNSA. This CDR3 is built from 14 residues. V was shortened by 4 bases and J by 2 bases, with 9 bases between the two germline ends. In DNA, the CDR3 is TGTGCCAGCAGCTCTACGGGAGGCAATCAGCCCCAGCATTTT. Protein sequence: CASSSTGGNQPQHF.

V usage is TRBV29-1 and J usage is TRBJ1-2; D might be TRBD1 (5 bases). Germline V gives CDR1 SQVTM, CDR2 ANQGSEA. Trimming cost V 7 bases and J 8 bases, with 17 bases left between them. This CDR3 comprises 12 residues. This CDR3 reads CSAGTGDRGYTF. DNA of the CDR3: TGCAGCGCTGGAACGGGGGACCGAGGCTACACCTTC.

The V gene is TRBV29-1, the J gene TRBJ2-1, with D tentatively TRBD2 (5 bases). The germline gives CDR1 SQVTM, CDR2 ANQGSEA. This CDR3 spans 13 amino acids. The V gene lost 2 bases and the J gene lost 6 bases, with 11 bases spanning the gap. Here the CDR3 reads CSVELSRGNEQFF. The CDR3 DNA follows: TGCAGCGTTGAACTGTCCCGGGGCAATGAGCAGTTCTTC.

The chain has TRBV30 and TRBJ1-5; D possibly corresponds to TRBD1 (5 bases). V gave up 0 bases and J gave up 4 bases, with 13 bases separating them. CDR1 GTSNPN and CDR2 SVGIG come from the germline V gene (reference sequence). The CDR3 consists of 15 residues. CDR3 in DNA: TGTGCCTGGAGTGTAAGGGGACGCGATAATCAGCCCCAGCATTTT. It specifies CAWSVRGRDNQPQHF.

This clone appeared a single time. The chain has TRBV18 and TRBJ1-4, with D hard to call. V was cut by 3 bases and J by 3 bases, with 11 bases left in between. This CDR3 is built from 15 residues. Germline V gene lookup returns CDR1 KGHSH and CDR2 LQKENI. CDR3 amino acids: CASSPSPAPNEKLFF. The DNA of the CDR3 is TGTGCCAGCTCACCTTCGCCGGCGCCTAATGAAAAACTGTTTTTT.

The chain carries TRBV6-6 and TRBJ1-1; possibly TRBD1 for D (5 bases). Germline-derived CDR1 and CDR2 are MNHNY and SVGAGI (reference sequence). CDR3 size: 13 residues. V gave up 2 bases and J gave up 5 bases, with 9 bases separating them. The CDR3 DNA sequence: TGTGCCAGCAGTTACGAGGGGTGGACTGAAGCTTTCTTT. Its translation is CASSYEGWTEAFF.

This clone was seen once. The V and J genes are TRBV5-1 and TRBJ2-5, with TRBD1 identical over 7 bases. The CDR3 contains 13 residues. Unmatched junction bases numbered 5, after V lost 4 bases and J lost 5 bases. Germline V gene data show CDR1 as SGHRS and CDR2 as YFSETQ. The CDR3 coding sequence is TGCGCCAGCAGCCGACAGGGTGGGGAGACCCAGTACTTC. Its translation is CASSRQGGETQYF.

The chain is built from TRBV2 and TRBJ2-2, with D perhaps TRBD1 (6 bases). The CDR3 runs 14 residues. Looked up from germline, CDR1 is SNHLY and CDR2 is FYNNEI. V lost 3 bases to trimming and J lost 7 bases, with 12 bases between them. The CDR3 region has the DNA TGTGCCAGCAGTGATCAGGGGCCAGTCGGGGAGCTGTTTTTT. Protein: CASSDQGPVGELFF.

The chain uses TRBV4-2 and TRBJ1-5; 7 nucleotides line up with TRBD1. Germline-derived CDR1 and CDR2 are LGHNA and YNFKEQ. The CDR3 spans 16 residues. The V segment lost 3 bases and the J segment 6 bases; nucleotides outside the gene matches: 11. The CDR3 DNA follows: TGTGCCAGCAGCCAGGAGGGAGGGGGCGCGGGTCAGCCCCAGCATTTT. This sequence encodes CASSQEGGGAGQPQHF.

The CDR3 DNA reads as TGCGCCAGTCGCCCCCTAGCCAACACCGGGGAGCTGTTTTTT. Amino acid sequence: CASRPLANTGELFF. V usage is TRBV10-2 and J usage is TRBJ2-2, with D possibly matching TRBD2 (5 bases). The CDR3 is 14 residues long. Germline CDR1 is WSHSY and CDR2 is SAAADI. Trimming took 9 bases from V and 2 from J, leaving 13 bases between them.

With respect to this clone: Other DNA sequences from this sample encode an identical CDR3 as well. V usage is TRBV5-4 and J usage is TRBJ2-7; D is unclear. CDR1 and CDR2 from the germline V gene are SGHNT and YYREEE (reference sequence). CDR3 length equals 13 residues. V was cut by 2 bases and J by 0 bases, with 6 bases left in between. CDR3 DNA: TGTGCCAGCAGCTTAGGTAGCTCCTACGAGCAGTACTTC. Amino acid sequence: CASSLGSSYEQYF.

The chain combines TRBV5-4 with TRBJ1-3; D possibly corresponds to TRBD1 (6 bases). The CDR3 is 14 amino acids. The germline V and J ends were trimmed by 4 bases and 6 bases, with 14 bases remaining between them. Looked up from germline, CDR1 is SGHNT and CDR2 is YYREEE (reference sequence). The CDR3 spells CASSPTGGVNTIYF. The CDR3 DNA sequence: TGTGCCAGCAGCCCGACAGGAGGGGTAAACACCATATATTTT.